One and the same sample provided the 16 T cell receptor beta chains below, sequenced in a study of vaccination and CD4 T cells after COVID-19. These receptors lack a known antigen. Researchers used the Oncomine TCR Beta short-read assay to sequence DNA from cultured CD4+ T cells. One entry per CDR3 protein results from TCRdb running MiXCR on the PCR reads. The repertoire includes some 4,300 distinct CDR3 sequences, approximately 22% of them detected once, and around 25% sits in the top ten. As for treatment: 10-day PBMC culture with coronavirus spike peptide pools or control peptides (ViraFEST assay). Sequencing was performed on CD4+ T cells from blood, cultured in vitro. The receptors originated from a human donor who had recovered from COVID-19.

A few counts support this clonotype. The chain is built from TRBV6-2 or TRBV6-3 and TRBJ2-5, with 7 bases matching TRBD2. V dropped 6 bases and J dropped 5; count of bases not matched to a gene: 15. There are 16 residues in the CDR3. CDR1 is MNHEY, CDR2 SVGEGT, per germline. Here the CDR3 reads CASSLPAGYARETQYF. The DNA for the CDR3 is TGTGCCAGCAGCCTACCAGCGGGGTACGCAAGGGAGACCCAGTACTTC.

In its sample, this clonotype is medium-sized. V and J are TRBV12-3 or TRBV12-4 and TRBJ2-5, with D uncertain. The CDR3 sequence is 12 residues long. The V end was cut by 5 bases, the J end by 5 bases, with 9 bases between. The CDR3 nucleotides are TGTGCCAGCAGTCTAATACTCGAGACCCAGTACTTC. This gives the protein CASSLILETQYF.

The chain recombines TRBV30 with TRBJ2-2, with D possibly TRBD1 on 6 matching bases. Per germline, CDR1 GTSNPN and CDR2 SVGIG (reference sequence). V shed 4 bases and J shed 1 base, with 13 bases lying between them. The CDR3 covers 15 residues. The chain's CDR3 is CAWTGVRQNTGELFF. CDR3 coding DNA: TGTGCCTGGACAGGGGTCCGACAGAACACCGGGGAGCTGTTTTTT.

Within the sample, this clonotype is medium-sized (0.01 to 0.1%). J is TRBJ2-5 and V is TRBV11-3; 9 bases match TRBD1. CDR1 and CDR2 from the germline V gene are SGHNT and YENEEA. The CDR3 consists of 15 residues. V lost 5 bases to trimming and J lost 4 bases; unmatched junction nucleotides: 8. CDR3 bases: TGTGCCAGCAGCCGTCCGGGACAGGGAGGAGAGACCCAGTACTTC. The encoded protein is CASSRPGQGGETQYF.

The chain is built from TRBV30 and TRBJ1-2, with TRBD1 matching 12 bases. V lost 5 bases to trimming and J lost 7 bases; unmatched junction nucleotides: 8. Germline lookup yields CDR1 GTSNPN and CDR2 SVGIG (reference sequence). The CDR3 spans 14 residues. This CDR3 reads CAWAPGQGASGYTF. The CDR3 DNA reads TGTGCCTGGGCCCCGGGACAGGGGGCGTCTGGCTACACCTTC.

The chain recombines TRBV20-1 with TRBJ1-6, with TRBD1 matching 10 bases. Germline CDR1 is DFQATT and CDR2 is SNEGSKA (reference sequence). The V and J ends lost 5 bases and 8 bases, in that order; junction bases with no gene match: 0. The CDR3 runs 12 residues. The CDR3 loop is CSAGQGDSPLHF. As DNA, the CDR3 is TGCAGTGCTGGACAGGGGGATTCACCCCTCCACTTT.

In this sample, this clonotype is medium-sized (0.01 to 0.1%). The chain couples TRBV27 to TRBJ2-5; 9 bases line up with TRBD1. This CDR3 spans 15 amino acids. Germline loops: CDR1 MNHEY, CDR2 SMNVEV (reference sequence). V lost 7 bases to trimming and J lost 5 bases; unmatched junction nucleotides: 11. The CDR3 DNA reads TGTGCCAGCACCGGACCCTCCGGGACAGGGGAGACCCAGTACTTC. Its translation is CASTGPSGTGETQYF.

V usage is TRBV7-3 and J usage is TRBJ1-2; D ambiguous. This CDR3 has 11 residues. V lost 2 bases and J 13 bases, leaving 11 bases between the germline ends. Germline V gene data show CDR1 as SGHTA and CDR2 as FQGTGA. The CDR3 nucleotides are TGTGCCAGCAGCTTAGGAGGACCACCCACCTTC. Translated: CASSLGGPPTF. Full variable domain (remainder filled in from reference TRBV7-3 and TRBJ1-2): GAGVSQTPSNKVTEKGKYVELRCDPISGHTALYWYRQSLGQGPEFLIYFQGTGAADDSGLPNDRFFAVRPEGSVSTLKIQRTERGDSAVYLCASSLGGPPTFGSGTRLTVV.

This clonotype was observed a handful of times. J is TRBJ1-3 and V is TRBV19, with TRBD1 matching 11 bases. The V gene end was trimmed by 7 bases and the J gene end by 4 bases; junction bases not matched to a gene: 12. The CDR3 is 17 residues long. Germline CDR1 reads LNHDA; CDR2 reads SQIVND (reference sequence). The DNA of the CDR3 is TGTGCCAGTACCGCCGGGACAGGGGGATCCTACGGAAACACCATATATTTT. Residues: CASTAGTGGSYGNTIYF.

The sample holds a few counts of this clonotype. The chain employs TRBV14 and TRBJ1-2, with TRBD1 matching over 10 bases. After removal of 5 bases from V and 8 bases from J, the junction contained 11 bases not matched to a gene. Germline loops: CDR1 SGHDN, CDR2 FVKESK. The CDR3 is 15 residues long. CDR3 DNA sequence: TGTGCCAGCAGCTCCCGACAGGGGGCTTTGGAGGGCTACACCTTC. Translated: CASSSRQGALEGYTF.

By share, this clonotype ranks as medium-sized. V gene TRBV2 combines with J gene TRBJ1-6; D is unclear. This CDR3 region has 11 residues. V shed 4 bases and J shed 7 bases, with 2 bases lying between them. CDR1 is SNHLY and CDR2 is FYNNEI in the germline V gene. This chain's CDR3 is CASSGNSPLHF. CDR3 in DNA: TGTGCCAGCAGTGGGAATTCACCCCTCCACTTT.

V and J are TRBV20-1 and TRBJ2-1, with 10 bases aligning to TRBD2. Germline V gives CDR1 DFQATT, CDR2 SNEGSKA (reference sequence). V shed 3 bases and J 4 bases; nucleotides not matched to a gene: 6. The CDR3 covers 15 residues. Here the CDR3 reads CSARPSGGLYNEQFF. The CDR3 DNA follows: TGCAGTGCTAGGCCTAGCGGGGGATTGTACAATGAGCAGTTCTTC.

This clonotype was counted once. The junction and the germline gene differ at one end; a read error may be behind it. This chain joins TRBV7-9 and TRBJ2-2, with D possibly matching TRBD1 (5 bases). CDR3 length: 15 amino acids. CDR1 and CDR2 from the germline V gene are SEHNR and FQNEAQ (reference sequence). CDR3 protein: CASSLQGSDTEELFF. The CDR3 nucleotides read TGTGCCAGCAGCTTACAGGGTTCGGACACCGAGGAGCTGTTTTTT.

This clonotype was found a few times. The chain is built from TRBV5-4 and TRBJ2-3, with D unresolved. Germline assignment: CDR1 SGHNT and CDR2 YYREEE (reference sequence). This CDR3 region has 13 residues. V lost 4 bases and J 1 base, leaving 7 bases between the germline ends. For the CDR3, the DNA is TGTGCCAGCAGCCAGGCCGGCACAGATACGCAGTATTTT. This codes for CASSQAGTDTQYF.

The gene calls are TRBV23-1 and TRBJ2-3; 8 nucleotides match TRBD1. TRBV23-1 is an open reading frame whose function is uncertain. CDR3 length: 16 amino acids. The ends lost 3 bases at V and 6 bases at J; junction bases unmatched: 11. CDR3 coding DNA: TGCGCCAGCAGTCATTCGCCGGGACAGGAGGGGGATACGCAGTATTTT. Translated, it gives CASSHSPGQEGDTQYF.

V is TRBV2 and J is TRBJ1-4; 7 bases line up with TRBD1. The germline gives CDR1 SNHLY, CDR2 FYNNEI. J lost 0 bases, V lost 6 bases, and 4 bases had no gene match. The length of the CDR3 is 15 residues. The CDR3 is CASRDRAATNEKLFF. CDR3 nucleotides: TGTGCCAGCAGAGACAGGGCCGCAACTAATGAAAAACTGTTTTTT. Full variable domain (remainder filled in from reference TRBV2 and TRBJ1-4): EPEVTQTPSHQVTQMGQEVILRCVPISNHLYFYWYRQILGQKVEFLVSFYNNEISEKSEIFDDQFSVERPDGSNFTLKIRSTKLEDSAMYFCASRDRAATNEKLFFGSGTQLSVL.